This paragraph covers one TCR beta chain sequence. Its target antigen remains unknown. No per-base quality is available; no much larger clone lies one base away. The sample contains more than one DNA sequence encoding this CDR3. The immunoSEQ hsTCRB assay version 4, run in survey mode, was used to sequence TCRbeta repertoires from genomic DNA. Genomic DNA was diluted to approximately 11 ng/uL, and up to roughly 1 ug per sample was used for TCRbeta sequencing. In the paper's pipeline: ImmunoSeq Analyzer 3.0 was used for analysis of TCRbeta data, and diversity was computed on productive nucleotide rearrangements. Using the Immunarch R package, the improved Chao index served to estimate lower-bound TCR diversity and the Gini coefficient served to estimate clonality. Different nucleotide rearrangements encoding the same CDR3beta amino acid sequence were counted as distinct clonotypes. Differential abundance analysis found TCRbeta sequences that were significantly enriched in antigen-responding cells compared with anti-CD3/anti-CD28-activated cells. TCRs were clustered by predicted peptide-MHC specificity with GLIPH2, both within individual participants and across merged participant data sets. As stored in TCRdb, this immuneACCESS dataset retains in-frame rearrangements with V and J assigned. A fraction of the clones does not appear; measured against another copy, unresolved V genes explain less than half of the discrepancy, and the remainder lacks a known reason. The D gene and trimming were derived from the DNA, and the V and J assignments and clone size from that table. For this sample the table gives just under 65,000 clones, of which 70% to 75% were detected only once. The top ten hold under 2% of the sample.

The entry originates in a study of persistence of HIV-infected CD4 T cells (dated by TCRdb to about 2020). With respect to the entire study: CMV- and HIV-1 Gag-responding CD4+ T cells were isolated from ART-treated individuals so that antigen-driven clonal expansion of HIV-1-infected cells could be examined. Suppressive ART had been received by participants for a median of roughly eight years. Peripheral blood samples of up to about 200 mL were collected at multiple time points, except for a couple of participants, who underwent leukapheresis at a single time point. The clonality of all cells in each sorted population was measured by TCRbeta sequencing, and the clonality of infected cells was measured by proviral sequencing. Cross-participant TCR cluster analysis included under ten participants for CMV and 6 or 7 participants for Gag. Results and caveats for the whole study, not just this receptor: Antigen-responding cells were enriched for degenerate expanded CDR3beta sequences, which suggests convergent selection of CD4+ responses to CMV and Gag. TCRbeta richness in CMV- and Gag-responding cells was significantly lower than in anti-CD3/anti-CD28-responding cells; CMV-responding cells had higher oligoclonality than CD3/CD28-stimulated and Gag-responding cells. The study involved few individuals and tested only a limited range of antigens. TCR oligoclonality correlated with proviral oligoclonality within the same sorted populations. Restriction of bulk TCR analyses to the rare CMV-responding cells that actually carried HIV-1 proviruses was not possible.

The CDR3 contains 15 residues, cysteine and phenylalanine counted. The only DNA kept is the CDR3, 45 bases in frame from the first base. CDR1 and CDR2 were assigned from the germline V gene as KGHSH and LQKENI. V sheds 3 bases and J sheds 0 bases, leaving 11 bases between their ends. In the paper's terms, the treatment or condition label means: suppressive antiretroviral therapy. A pool of overlapping 15-mer peptides from HIV-1 Gag, at about 0.93 ug per peptide per mL, was used to stimulate the cells. Memory populations depleted of antigen-responding cells were obtained by sorting nonresponding CD40L-negative CD69-negative CD45RO-high memory CD4+ T cells. Participants were HIV-1-infected adults who started suppressive ART during chronic infection. Participants had undetectable plasma HIV-1 RNA below 50 copies/mL for at least 4 years. To be included, a participant needed positive CMV serology and a CD4+ T cell count above 400 cells/uL. Before stimulation, PBMCs were isolated using density centrifugation and depleted of CD8+ T cells. CD8-depleted PBMCs were stimulated for 15 to 20 hours with anti-CD28/CD49d costimulation, CD40-blocking antibody and enfuvirtide to prevent new infections. Cell sorting was performed on a Beckman Coulter MoFlo Legacy or XDP sorter, and dead cells were excluded with propidium iodide. Genomic DNA was extracted using the QIAamp DNA Mini Kit for samples with more than one million cells and using the Quick-DNA Microprep Kit for all other samples.

Sequenced material: CD4+ T cells sorted from PBMCs after 18-hour stimulation, taken from a patient who received antiretroviral therapy. The label giving this sample's cell subset or site can be read as: CD40L-CD69- CD45RO-high memory CD4 T cells not responding to Gag peptides. The rearrangement combines TRBV18 with TRBJ1-1; TRBD1 is perhaps the D gene, given 5 matching bases. The sequence derives from an adult man with HIV who was CMV-seropositive. CDR3 protein: CASSPLGGMNTEAFF. The DNA sequence follows: TGTGCCAGCTCACCCCTGGGGGGTATGAACACTGAAGCTTTCTTT.